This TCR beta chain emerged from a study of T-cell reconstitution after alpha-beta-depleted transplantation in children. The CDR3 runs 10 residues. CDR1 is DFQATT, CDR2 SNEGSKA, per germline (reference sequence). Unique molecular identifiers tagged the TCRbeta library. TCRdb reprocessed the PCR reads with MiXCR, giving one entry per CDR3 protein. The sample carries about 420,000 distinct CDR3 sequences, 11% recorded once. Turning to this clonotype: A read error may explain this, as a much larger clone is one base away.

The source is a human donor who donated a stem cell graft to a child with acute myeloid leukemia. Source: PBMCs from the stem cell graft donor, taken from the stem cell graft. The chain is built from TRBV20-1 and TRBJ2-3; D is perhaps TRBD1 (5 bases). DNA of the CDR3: TGCAGTGCTAAAGGGGATACGCACTATTTT. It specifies CSAKGDTHYF.